These 20 T cell receptor beta chains share one sample of origin, sequenced in a study of cytomegalovirus exposure and HLA in healthy donors. Researchers ran the PCR with 60 Vbeta and 13 Jbeta primers. Some clones are missing from TCRdb's copy, which holds only in-frame ones; the method was immunoSEQ multiplex PCR. The sample holds approximately 150,000 clones, around four fifths seen once. The sequenced sample was PBMCs. These receptors all stem from a man under 40 in good health and CMV-seronegative.

The rearrangement links TRBV7-8 to TRBJ1-5; 7 bases fit TRBD1. V trimming: 2 bases; J trimming: 5 bases; junction bases outside the gene matches: 9. Germline CDR1 reads SGHVS; CDR2 reads FQNEAQ. The CDR3 sequence is 16 residues long. CDR3 loop: CASSLMTGSLYQPQHF. CDR3 bases: TGTGCCAGCAGCTTAATGACAGGGTCTTTGTATCAGCCCCAGCATTTT. The full variable domain, in which reference TRBV7-8 and TRBJ1-5 provide the parts outside the CDR3, is GAGVSQSPRYKVAKRGQDVALRCDPISGHVSLFWYQQALGQGPEFLTYFQNEAQLDKSGLPSDRFFAERPEGSVSTLKIQRTQQEDSAVYLCASSLMTGSLYQPQHFGDGTRLSIL.

V is TRBV4-1 and J is TRBJ2-7; tentative D call: TRBD1 (6 bases). V was shortened by 0 bases and J by 5 bases, with 17 bases between the two germline ends. CDR1 is MGHRA, CDR2 YSYEKL, per germline. The CDR3 covers 16 residues. Here the CDR3 DNA reads TGCGCCAGCAGCCAAGATCAAGGGGGTCCCGCACACGAGCAGTACTTC. This translates into CASSQDQGGPAHEQYF.

The gene calls are TRBV30 and TRBJ2-7; no definite D call. Germline CDR1 reads GTSNPN; CDR2 reads SVGIG (reference sequence). Trimming pared 2 bases from V and 7 bases from J, leaving 12 bases between. The CDR3 covers 12 residues. The CDR3 DNA reads TGTGCCTGGAGTCGGCAGGCTCTGGAGCAGTACTTC. Amino acid sequence: CAWSRQALEQYF.

The V gene is TRBV30, the J gene TRBJ1-1, with D possibly being TRBD1 (5 bases). The CDR3 runs to 12 residues. The germline V gene has CDR1 GTSNPN and CDR2 SVGIG (reference sequence). V was cut by 8 bases and J by 1 base, with 11 bases left in between. CDR3 in amino acids: CAQGRGNTEAFF. The CDR3 coding sequence is TGTGCCCAAGGTAGGGGGAACACTGAAGCTTTCTTT.

The V call is TRBV4-1, the J call TRBJ2-2; 8 bases are a match to TRBD2. CDR3 size: 15 residues. CDR1 MGHRA and CDR2 YSYEKL come from the germline V gene. The J segment lost 6 bases and the V segment lost 3 bases, leaving 6 bases of the junction unmatched. The CDR3 loop reads CASSHPGRGSGELFF. The CDR3, as DNA: TGCGCCAGCAGCCACCCCGGGAGGGGATCCGGGGAGCTGTTTTTT.

V is TRBV25-1 and J is TRBJ2-7; 9 bases line up with TRBD1. V lost 4 bases, J lost 1 base, and 11 bases stayed unmatched. The germline V gene encodes CDR1 MGHDK and CDR2 SYGVNS. This CDR3 is 17 amino acids long. CDR3 nucleotides: TGTGCCAGCAGTGCTACCACCTGGGACAGGGTATCCTACGAGCAGTACTTC. Encoded protein: CASSATTWDRVSYEQYF.

This chain uses TRBV7-2 with TRBJ1-1, with 7 bases identical to TRBD1. V dropped 2 bases and J dropped 5; count of bases not matched to a gene: 8. This CDR3 comprises 15 residues. The germline gives CDR1 SGHTA, CDR2 FQGNSA. The CDR3 nucleotides are TGTGCCAGCAGCTTATGGGACAGCCCAAGGACTGAAGCTTTCTTT. It yields the protein CASSLWDSPRTEAFF. The full variable domain, rest sourced from reference TRBV7-2 and TRBJ1-1, is GAGVSQSPSNKVTEKGKDVELRCDPISGHTALYWYRQSLGQGLEFLIYFQGNSAPDKSGLPSDRFSAERTGGSVSTLTIQRTQQEDSAVYLCASSLWDSPRTEAFFGQGTRLTVV.

About this clone: The junction shows a germline mismatch at one end, possibly a read error. In nucleotides, the CDR3 is TGTGCTAGCAGCTTTCCTAGCGAATACACAGATACGCAGTATTTT. Protein sequence: CASSFPSEYTDTQYF. The V and J genes are TRBV7-7 and TRBJ2-3; D may be TRBD2 (6 bases). This CDR3 contains 15 residues. CDR1 SSHAT and CDR2 FNYEAQ come from the germline V gene (reference sequence). Full variable domain (remainder filled in from reference TRBV7-7 and TRBJ2-3): GAGVSQSPRYKVTKRGQDVTLRCDPISSHATLYWYQQALGQGPEFLTYFNYEAQPDKSGLPSDRFSAERPEGSISTLTIQRTEQRDSAMYRCASSFPSEYTDTQYFGPGTRLTVL.

The V call is TRBV2, the J call TRBJ2-5; 11 nucleotides line up with TRBD2. Germline V CDR1 and CDR2: SNHLY, FYNNEI. This CDR3 contains 14 residues. V trimming: 5 bases; J trimming: 4 bases; junction bases outside the gene matches: 3. In DNA form, the CDR3 reads TGTGCCAGCAGTTTTAGCGGGGGGGGAGAGACCCAGTACTTC. It is translated as CASSFSGGGETQYF.

This chain links TRBV7-8 with TRBJ2-2; a possible D gene is TRBD2 (6 bases). From germline, CDR1 is SGHVS and CDR2 FQNEAQ. The CDR3 is 15 amino acids. Trimming stripped 4 bases from V and 0 bases from J, with 9 bases between. The CDR3 reads CASSSGLSNTGELFF. The CDR3 bases are TGTGCCAGCAGCTCGGGACTGTCGAACACCGGGGAGCTGTTTTTT.

The rearrangement joins TRBV7-8 to TRBJ1-2; 7 bases map to TRBD1. The CDR3 sequence is 17 residues long. J lost 4 bases, V lost 2 bases, and 13 bases had no gene match. CDR1 and CDR2 from the germline V gene are SGHVS and FQNEAQ. The CDR3: CASSLKGTGAKLYGYTF. CDR3 sequence (DNA): TGTGCCAGCAGCTTAAAAGGCACAGGGGCCAAGCTCTATGGCTACACCTTC.

The chain combines TRBV19 with TRBJ1-3, with D uncertain. This CDR3 has 15 residues. CDR1 and CDR2 from the germline V gene are LNHDA and SQIVND (reference sequence). V was trimmed by 2 bases and J by 0 bases, leaving 8 bases between them. For the CDR3, the DNA is TGTGCCAGTAGTATACTACGGAGCTCTGGAAACACCATATATTTT. This encodes CASSILRSSGNTIYF.

This clone was picked up a small number of times. The V call is TRBV18, the J call TRBJ1-1, with 8 positions matching TRBD1. The CDR3 extends over 15 amino acids. The germline V gene encodes CDR1 KGHSH and CDR2 LQKENI. The V and J ends lost 3 bases and 1 base, in that order; junction bases with no gene match: 4. CDR3 in amino acids: CASSPNGQGNTEAFF. DNA for the CDR3: TGTGCCAGCTCACCCAATGGACAGGGGAACACTGAAGCTTTCTTT.

The chain links TRBV5-6 to TRBJ2-5; D remains unclear. The germline V gene has CDR1 SGHDT and CDR2 YYEEEE. The CDR3 totals 16 residues. V was shortened by 0 bases and J by 1 base, with 13 bases between the two germline ends. In nucleotides, the CDR3 is TGTGCCAGCAGCTTGGTTGGTGGGCCAGCCCAAGAGACCCAGTACTTC. Amino acid sequence: CASSLVGGPAQETQYF.

This clone is a singleton in its sample. The chain couples TRBV5-1 to TRBJ2-7, with D hard to call. Per the germline V gene, CDR1 is SGHRS and CDR2 is YFSETQ. This CDR3 has 16 residues. V lost 4 bases and J lost 4, with 21 bases in between. This chain's CDR3 is CASSPPNPGGLYEQYF. Written as DNA, the CDR3 is TGCGCCAGCAGCCCACCTAACCCGGGTGGTTTATACGAGCAGTACTTC.

Only a few counts were recorded for this clone. The chain uses TRBV4-3 and TRBJ1-1; D call uncertain. CDR3 length: 13 amino acids. The V and J ends lost 0 bases and 10 bases respectively, with 12 bases between them. CDR1 is LGHNA, CDR2 YSLEER, per germline. Here the CDR3 DNA reads TGCGCCAGCAGCCAAGATATGAAAACGCGAGCTTTCTTT. This codes for CASSQDMKTRAFF.

The chain uses TRBV6-5 and TRBJ1-1; TRBD1 matches 7 bases. The CDR3 runs 15 residues. J was trimmed by 5 bases and V by 0 bases; bases with no gene match: 6. CDR1 and CDR2 (germline): MNHEY, SVGAGI. The CDR3 bases are TGTGCCAGCAGTTACTCGGCAGGGGGTTATACTGAAGCTTTCTTT. This gives the protein CASSYSAGGYTEAFF.

This chain connects TRBV11-3 to TRBJ2-3, with 8 nucleotides matching TRBD1. Germline lookup yields CDR1 SGHNT and CDR2 YENEEA. The CDR3 extends over 15 amino acids. The trim removed 5 bases at V and 1 base at J, leaving 5 bases unmatched. CDR3 DNA sequence: TGTGCCAGCAGCGGCGACAGGGGCGGCACAGATACGCAGTATTTT. Its translation: CASSGDRGGTDTQYF.

The chain recombines TRBV6-5 with TRBJ2-1; perhaps TRBD2 as D (6 bases). The CDR3 sequence is 14 residues long. Trimming shortened V by 6 bases and J by 6 bases, and 15 bases separated the two germline ends. CDR1 and CDR2 from the germline V gene are MNHEY and SVGAGI. The CDR3 region is CASSYSLARNEQFF. The CDR3 region has the DNA TGTGCCAGCAGCTATTCACTAGCTCGCAATGAGCAGTTCTTC.

The chain recombines TRBV6-1 with TRBJ2-1; no reliable D call. The CDR3 contains 14 residues. The V gene lost 6 bases and the J gene lost 4 bases, with 13 bases spanning the gap. The germline V gene encodes CDR1 MNHNS and CDR2 SASEGT. The CDR3: CASSIEIMYNEQFF. The CDR3 bases are TGTGCCAGCAGCATAGAGATAATGTACAATGAGCAGTTCTTC.